Listed here are 14 T cell receptor beta chains from one sample, sequenced in a study of OX40 agonist ivuxolimab in advanced cancers. Libraries were prepared by immunoSEQ multiplex PCR; TCRdb keeps only in-frame clonotypes and omits some of them. The sample has 50,000 to 65,000 clones; approximately 84% are singletons. Here the sequenced sample was CD4+ or CD8+ T cells sorted from blood, taken in a trial of the OX40 agonist ivuxolimab. The receptors stem from an adult with an advanced solid tumor such as melanoma, head and neck, liver or kidney cancer.

This clone was observed once. The rearrangement joins TRBV7-8 to TRBJ2-7, with 7 bases identical to TRBD2. Germline loops: CDR1 SGHVS, CDR2 FQNEAQ. This CDR3 is 12 amino acids long. V lost 7 bases and J lost 3; bases outside the gene matches: 3. CDR3 in amino acids: CASTGGSYEQYF. In DNA form, the CDR3 reads TGTGCCAGCACCGGGGGGAGCTACGAGCAGTACTTC.

The V call is TRBV5-1, the J call TRBJ2-3; D possibly corresponds to TRBD1 (6 bases). Trimming cost V 0 bases and J 0 bases, with 11 bases left between them. The CDR3 is made up of 16 amino acids. Germline CDR1 is SGHRS and CDR2 is YFSETQ. The CDR3 nucleotides are TGCGCCAGCAGCTTGGCCCAGACAGGAAGCACAGATACGCAGTATTTT. It encodes CASSLAQTGSTDTQYF.

The genes are TRBV29-1 and TRBJ1-1, with D perhaps TRBD1 (6 bases). The V end lost 6 bases, the J end lost 1 base, and 9 bases lay between the germline ends. The CDR3 loop spans 12 amino acids. Per germline, CDR1 SQVTM and CDR2 ANQGSEA. The CDR3 spells CSVGQTNTEAFF. The CDR3 nucleotides read TGCAGCGTAGGACAGACGAACACTGAAGCTTTCTTT. The whole variable domain, remainder taken from reference TRBV29-1 and TRBJ1-1, is SAVISQKPSRDICQRGTSLTIQCQVDSQVTMMFWYRQQPGQSLTLIATANQGSEATYESGFVIDKFPISRPNLTFSTLTVSNMSPEDSSIYLCSVGQTNTEAFFGQGTRLTVV.

V and J are TRBV30 and TRBJ1-6; possibly TRBD1 for D (6 bases). V lost 2 bases and J 9 bases, leaving 14 bases between the germline ends. The CDR3 runs 14 residues. CDR1 and CDR2 (germline): GTSNPN, SVGIG (reference sequence). CDR3: CAWSSEGVVSPLHF. In DNA form, the CDR3 reads TGTGCCTGGAGTTCTGAGGGGGTAGTTTCACCCCTCCACTTT. The whole variable domain, remainder taken from reference TRBV30 and TRBJ1-6, is SQTIHQWPATLVQPVGSPLSLECTVEGTSNPNLYWYRQAAGRGLQLLFYSVGIGQISSEVPQNLSASRPQDRQFILSSKKLLLSDSGFYLCAWSSEGVVSPLHFGNGTRLTVT.

This chain uses TRBV6-4 with TRBJ2-1; D is perhaps TRBD1 (5 bases). The V end was cut by 7 bases, the J end by 3 bases, with 13 bases between. The germline V gene has CDR1 MRHNA and CDR2 SNTAGT. The CDR3 has 14 amino acids. CDR3 in DNA: TGTGCCAGCAAGGGGTCGGTTGTCTACAATGAGCAGTTCTTC. Its translation: CASKGSVVYNEQFF.

The rearrangement joins TRBV2 to TRBJ2-1; no firm D call. The CDR3 spans 14 residues. V lost 5 bases and J 7 bases, leaving 15 bases between the germline ends. CDR1 is SNHLY, CDR2 FYNNEI, per germline. In nucleotides, the CDR3 is TGTGCCAGCAGTCCGCAGGTCAAGAATAATGAGCAGTTCTTC. This translates into CASSPQVKNNEQFF.

J is TRBJ1-6 and V is TRBV5-1; TRBD1 matches at 10 bases. The CDR3 covers 14 residues. The trim removed 4 bases at V and 9 bases at J, leaving 4 bases unmatched. Germline V CDR1 and CDR2: SGHRS, YFSETQ. CDR3 coding DNA: TGCGCCAGCAGCCCCCGGGACAGGGGTTCACCCCTCCACTTT. Encoded protein: CASSPRDRGSPLHF. The whole variable domain, filled in from reference TRBV5-1 and TRBJ1-6, reads KAGVTQTPRYLIKTRGQQVTLSCSPISGHRSVSWYQQTPGQGLQFLFEYFSETQRNKGNFPGRFSGRQFSNSRSEMNVSTLELGDSALYLCASSPRDRGSPLHFGNGTRLTVT.

The chain recombines TRBV5-6 with TRBJ2-7, with 10 bases aligning to TRBD2. The junction had 7 bases not matched to a gene; V was cut back by 0 bases and J by 4 bases. The CDR3 length is 16 residues. CDR1 is SGHDT, CDR2 YYEEEE, per germline. The CDR3: CASSLEGSGRRYEQYF. The CDR3 bases are TGTGCCAGCAGCTTGGAGGGTAGCGGGAGGCGGTACGAGCAGTACTTC.

In regard to this clone: Other DNA sequences in the same sample also yield this CDR3. The chain recombines TRBV7-2 with TRBJ1-2; a possible D gene is TRBD1 (5 bases). V dropped 4 bases and J dropped 8 bases, with 26 bases sitting between them. The CDR3 is 17 amino acids. Germline V CDR1 and CDR2: SGHTA, FQGNSA. CDR3 sequence reads: CASSSQPGPNPTYGYTF. Here the CDR3 DNA reads TGTGCCAGCAGCTCTCAGCCGGGACCCAATCCTACCTACGGCTACACCTTC.

This clone appeared a single time. This chain connects TRBV2 to TRBJ2-5, with D perhaps given as TRBD1 or TRBD2 (5 bases each). The CDR3 spans 15 residues. Trimming stripped 2 bases from V and 5 bases from J, with 15 bases between. In germline, CDR1 is SNHLY, CDR2 FYNNEI. The CDR3 region has the DNA TGTGCCAGCAGTGAAAACCGTGGGGGACGGGAGACCCAGTACTTC. Encoded protein: CASSENRGGRETQYF.

The V call is TRBV7-9, the J call TRBJ2-3; a weak D match, TRBD2 (5 bases). Per germline, CDR1 SEHNR and CDR2 FQNEAQ (reference sequence). This CDR3 is 13 amino acids long. V was cut by 3 bases and J by 10 bases, with 14 bases left in between. The CDR3: CASSFPHGGPQYF. CDR3 DNA sequence: TGTGCCAGCAGCTTTCCCCATGGAGGCCCGCAGTATTTT.

J is TRBJ2-2 and V is TRBV21-1; the table calls TRBD2, which could not be checked here. TRBV21-1 constitutes a pseudogene. The CDR3 is made up of 15 amino acids. In DNA form, the CDR3 reads TGTGCCAGCTCAATGGGGGGTTTAGACACCGGGGAGCTGTTTTTT. Amino acids: CASSMGGLDTGELFF.

This sequence joins TRBV5-1 and TRBJ2-1; 12 bases fit TRBD2. In germline, CDR1 is SGHRS, CDR2 YFSETQ. J lost 4 bases, V lost 6 bases, and 5 bases had no gene match. The CDR3 covers 15 residues. The CDR3: CASTTSGGQYNEQFF. CDR3 sequence (DNA): TGCGCCAGCACGACTAGCGGGGGACAATACAATGAGCAGTTCTTC.

This clone was picked up a small number of times. The chain is built from TRBV19 and TRBJ2-1; D possibly matches TRBD1 or TRBD2 (7 bases each). Germline V gene sequence: CDR1 LNHDA, CDR2 SQIVND (reference sequence). Trimming stripped 7 bases from V and 6 bases from J, with 13 bases between. The CDR3 consists of 13 residues. This chain's CDR3 is CASKQGGTNEQFF. In DNA form, the CDR3 reads TGTGCCAGTAAGCAGGGGGGGACCAATGAGCAGTTCTTC. The full variable domain, completed using reference TRBV19 and TRBJ2-1, is DGGITQSPKYLFRKEGQNVTLSCEQNLNHDAMYWYRQDPGQGLRLIYYSQIVNDFQKGDIAEGYSVSREKKESFPLTVTSAQKNPTAFYLCASKQGGTNEQFFGPGTRLTVL.